Sequencing of this T cell receptor beta chain was carried out in a study of blood T cell repertoires in COVID-19. Overall study: The United States, Italy and Spain provided the acute and convalescent COVID-19 samples. T cells, B-cell-depleted T cells, or PBMCs provided the cDNA or gDNA that served as material.

V lost 3 bases and J lost 0, with 9 bases in between. Germline V CDR1 and CDR2: MNHEY, SMNVEV (reference sequence). The CDR3 consists of 14 residues. In the original analysis: How many nucleated cells were present was estimated from reference gene primer amplification. TCRdb's copy holds only in-frame clones and misses some; the assay was immunoSEQ multiplex PCR. V and J calls plus clone size are reproduced from that table; the DNA served to infer D and trimming. The sample includes over 200,000 clones, around 82% seen only once; the top ten take roughly 5%. The gene calls are TRBV27 and TRBJ2-7; unclear D gene. The sequenced sample consisted of peripheral blood. The clonotype comes from a man older than 75 with acute or convalescent COVID-19. As DNA, the CDR3 is TGTGCCAGCAGTTTTGTACAGAGCTCCTACGAGCAGTACTTC. Translating gives CASSFVQSSYEQYF.